Following are 25 T cell receptor beta chains from one sample sequenced in a study of cytomegalovirus exposure and HLA in healthy donors. In the PCR, 60 Vbeta and 13 Jbeta primers were used. Profiled with immunoSEQ multiplex PCR; TCRdb holds only in-frame clones, not every one. The sample data list 100,000 to 150,000 clones. Material for sequencing was PBMCs. The receptors derive from a young man in good health and CMV-seronegative.

The chain employs TRBV7-9 and TRBJ1-4; 7 positions agree with TRBD1. The CDR3 has 16 amino acids. J gave up 5 bases and V 5 bases, and 11 bases lay outside the gene matches. Germline lookup yields CDR1 SEHNR and CDR2 FQNEAQ (reference sequence). The DNA of the CDR3 is TGTGCCAGCAGCATATACGACAGGGAAGCGAATGAAAAACTGTTTTTT. Its protein is CASSIYDREANEKLFF.

The gene calls are TRBV9 and TRBJ2-5; the match to TRBD2 covers 9 bases. Germline V gives CDR1 SGDLS, CDR2 YYNGEE. This CDR3 contains 21 residues. Losses at the gene ends were 0 bases for V and 5 bases for J; bases not matched to a gene: 23. The CDR3 region is CASSVGITEDLLAGRTETQYF. CDR3 bases: TGTGCCAGCAGCGTAGGGATCACGGAGGACCTTCTAGCGGGACGGACGGAGACCCAGTACTTC.

CDR3 sequence (DNA): TGTGCCAGCAGCGTAGCCGGGATCTCCTACAATGAGCAGTTCTTC. It encodes CASSVAGISYNEQFF. The V call is TRBV9, the J call TRBJ2-1; D is possibly TRBD2 (5 bases). The germline V gene encodes CDR1 SGDLS and CDR2 YYNGEE. There are 15 residues in the CDR3. Trimming cost V 0 bases and J 0 bases, with 7 bases left between them.

V usage is TRBV7-2 and J usage is TRBJ2-2; 11 bases match TRBD2. Germline loops: CDR1 SGHTA, CDR2 FQGNSA. V lost 3 bases to trimming and J lost 2 bases; unmatched junction nucleotides: 8. This CDR3 is 18 amino acids long. The CDR3 region has the DNA TGTGCCAGCAGCTTGCGGCTAGCGGGAGGCCATAACACCGGGGAGCTGTTTTTT. This codes for CASSLRLAGGHNTGELFF.

The V call is TRBV15, the J call TRBJ2-5; 9 nucleotides match TRBD2. The germline V gene has CDR1 LNHNV and CDR2 YYDKDF (reference sequence). Trimming cost V 5 bases and J 5 bases; bases outside gene matches: 12. The CDR3 length is 16 residues. The CDR3 nucleotides read TGTGCCACCAGCCCCGGCCGTAGCGGGAGTCATGAGACCCAGTACTTC. Protein: CATSPGRSGSHETQYF.

CDR3 bases: TGTGCCAGCCCCGGGACAGAGGGCAGGAAGACCCAGTACTTC. Its protein is CASPGTEGRKTQYF. This chain uses TRBV2 with TRBJ2-5, with TRBD1 matching over 7 bases. V dropped 8 bases and J dropped 6; count of bases not matched to a gene: 12. The CDR3 has 14 residues. The V gene's germline CDR1 is SNHLY and CDR2 FYNNEI.

The chain couples TRBV9 to TRBJ2-7, with D perhaps matching TRBD1 (7 bases). Looked up from germline, CDR1 is SGDLS and CDR2 is YYNGEE. This CDR3 is built from 14 residues. The ends were cut back, 4 bases at V and 2 bases at J, with 13 bases in the middle. The CDR3 region is CASSPQGEAYEQYF. The CDR3 DNA reads as TGTGCCAGCAGCCCCCAGGGGGAGGCCTACGAGCAGTACTTC.

V and J are TRBV7-2 and TRBJ2-1; 10 nucleotides line up with TRBD2. The CDR3 is 16 amino acids. Germline V lookup: CDR1 SGHTA, CDR2 FQGNSA. Trimming took 5 bases from V and 6 from J; bases not matched to a gene: 10. CDR3 DNA: TGTGCCAGCAGCCCCATTGGGTTAGCGGGAGGCAATGAGCAGTTCTTC. Its translation is CASSPIGLAGGNEQFF.

CDR3 amino acids: CASSSPRTSYEQYF. CDR3 DNA: TGTGCCAGCAGCTCCCCCCGGACTTCCTACGAGCAGTACTTC. The chain uses TRBV11-2 and TRBJ2-7, with D possibly being TRBD2 (5 bases). The CDR3 is made up of 14 amino acids. The germline V and J ends were trimmed by 4 bases and 1 base, with 11 bases remaining between them. Germline values: CDR1 SGHAT, CDR2 FQNNGV.

The J gene is TRBJ1-5, the V gene TRBV15, with D perhaps matching TRBD1 (5 bases). The length of the CDR3 is 18 residues. CDR1 and CDR2 from the germline V gene are LNHNV and YYDKDF (reference sequence). V lost 2 bases and J 2 bases, leaving 19 bases between the germline ends. The CDR3 region is CATSRYRDLGSGNQPQHF. The DNA of the CDR3 is TGTGCCACCAGCAGATATCGGGACCTCGGGAGCGGCAATCAGCCCCAGCATTTT.

The V call is TRBV6-5, the J call TRBJ2-7; D gene unclear. The CDR3 length is 13 residues. Germline-derived CDR1 and CDR2 are MNHEY and SVGAGI. V gave up 6 bases and J gave up 2 bases, with 11 bases separating them. The CDR3 DNA reads TGTGCCAGCAGGCAGGCAGGCACCTACGAGCAGTACTTC. Amino acid sequence: CASRQAGTYEQYF.

As regards this clone: The germline gene is not matched at one end of the junction; a read error may be the cause. The V call is TRBV29-1, the J call TRBJ1-4; 7 positions match TRBD1. The V gene's germline CDR1 is SQVTM and CDR2 ANQGSEA. The CDR3 is made up of 12 amino acids. CDR3 amino acids: CSAGGTKEKLFF. Written as DNA, the CDR3 is TGCAGCGCAGGGGGTACTAAAGAAAAACTGTTTTTT.

The rearrangement uses TRBV19 and TRBJ1-4; D unclear. The CDR3 covers 14 residues. Trimming left V 5 bases short and J 0 bases short, with 7 bases between. CDR1 and CDR2 (germline): LNHDA, SQIVND (reference sequence). The CDR3 loop reads CASSYVTTNEKLFF. Here the CDR3 DNA reads TGTGCCAGTAGTTATGTTACAACTAATGAAAAACTGTTTTTT.

The rearrangement joins TRBV4-1 to TRBJ2-1; tentative D call: TRBD1 (6 bases). There are 12 residues in the CDR3. The germline CDR1 and CDR2 sequences are MGHRA and YSYEKL. The V end lost 1 base, the J end lost 9 bases, and 7 bases lay between the germline ends. The CDR3 region is CASSQGGREQFF. DNA of the CDR3: TGCGCCAGCAGCCAAGGGGGGCGTGAGCAGTTCTTC.

This rearrangement joins TRBV7-2 to TRBJ2-7; TRBD1 agrees at 7 bases. The V gene's germline CDR1 is SGHTA and CDR2 FQGNSA. Losses at the gene ends were 2 bases for V and 6 bases for J; bases not matched to a gene: 13. There are 16 residues in the CDR3. CDR3 DNA: TGTGCCAGCAGCTTAATTTCCGACAGGGTGGTCGGCGAGCAGTACTTC. This gives the protein CASSLISDRVVGEQYF.

The chain employs TRBV11-1 and TRBJ2-1, with 9 bases aligning to TRBD2. The CDR3 contains 16 residues. The germline V gene encodes CDR1 SGHAT and CDR2 FQDESV (reference sequence). After removal of 5 bases from V and 12 bases from J, the junction contained 17 bases not matched to a gene. CDR3: CASSPRLADSVWGQFF. The CDR3 DNA sequence: TGTGCCAGCAGCCCTCGACTAGCGGACTCCGTTTGGGGGCAGTTCTTC.

The chain employs TRBV5-5 and TRBJ2-7; 7 positions agree with TRBD2. Germline V CDR1 and CDR2: SGHKS, YYEKEE (reference sequence). The CDR3 length is 16 residues. V trimming: 0 bases; J trimming: 2 bases; junction bases outside the gene matches: 8. The CDR3 reads CASSLGLAHMTYEQYF. The DNA of the CDR3 is TGTGCCAGCAGCTTGGGACTAGCCCACATGACCTACGAGCAGTACTTC.

V is TRBV6-1 and J is TRBJ1-2; no firm D call. V lost 5 bases to trimming and J lost 3 bases, with 16 bases between them. This CDR3 comprises 15 residues. The germline gives CDR1 MNHNS, CDR2 SASEGT. The CDR3 reads CASSHIDSEYYGYTF. As DNA, the CDR3 is TGTGCCAGCAGTCATATCGATAGTGAGTACTATGGCTACACCTTC.

This chain joins TRBV4-2 and TRBJ2-2, with TRBD2 identical over 10 bases. This CDR3 spans 20 amino acids. Germline CDR1 reads LGHNA; CDR2 reads YNFKEQ. V was pared by 6 bases and J by 3 bases, with 19 bases of the junction left unmatched. The CDR3 DNA follows: TGTGCCAGCAGTGCCCGACTAGCGGGCGGCCAACAAATCCACACCGGGGAGCTGTTTTTT. It yields the protein CASSARLAGGQQIHTGELFF.

The genes are TRBV6-1 and TRBJ2-3, with a weak D call TRBD2 (6 bases). The V end was cut by 1 base, the J end by 2 bases, with 10 bases between. CDR1 and CDR2 from the germline V gene are MNHNS and SASEGT. The CDR3 contains 15 residues. CDR3 in amino acids: CASSEGAGTTDTQYF. DNA of the CDR3: TGTGCCAGCAGTGAAGGAGCGGGCACCACAGATACGCAGTATTTT.

This sequence joins TRBV7-2 and TRBJ1-1; D ambiguous. The germline V gene encodes CDR1 SGHTA and CDR2 FQGNSA. This CDR3 spans 14 amino acids. V was shortened by 1 base and J by 2 bases, with 8 bases between the two germline ends. The DNA for the CDR3 is TGTGCCAGCAGCTTAGAGCACCAAAACACTGAAGCTTTCTTT. This encodes CASSLEHQNTEAFF.

The chain employs TRBV10-1 and TRBJ2-7; no definite D call. V was cut by 10 bases and J by 6 bases, with 13 bases left in between. This CDR3 has 11 residues. Germline V gives CDR1 WNHNN, CDR2 SYGVQD (reference sequence). In DNA form, the CDR3 reads TGCGCCATCGAACAAGCAGGCGAGCAGTACTTC. Translated, it gives CAIEQAGEQYF.

The V call is TRBV10-3, the J call TRBJ2-2, with 10 bases identical to TRBD1. The CDR3 has 14 residues. Germline loops: CDR1 ENHRY, CDR2 SYGVKD. V shed 5 bases and J 5 bases; nucleotides not matched to a gene: 2. This chain's CDR3 is CAISRQGATGELFF. CDR3 in DNA: TGTGCCATCAGTAGACAGGGGGCTACCGGGGAGCTGTTTTTT.

V is TRBV7-2 and J is TRBJ1-5; 7 bases match TRBD1. Germline V gives CDR1 SGHTA, CDR2 FQGNSA. V shed 5 bases, J shed 2 bases, and the junction held 15 bases outside the gene matches. CDR3 length equals 18 residues. The CDR3 region has the DNA TGTGCCAGCAGCCCACGACTCCTAGACAGGGACGGCAATCAGCCCCAGCATTTT. Encoded protein: CASSPRLLDRDGNQPQHF.

The chain combines TRBV18 with TRBJ1-2, with a tentative D call TRBD1 (6 bases). The CDR3 totals 13 residues. Germline CDR1 is KGHSH and CDR2 is LQKENI. Trimming shortened V by 6 bases and J by 2 bases, and 10 bases separated the two germline ends. This CDR3 is CASSRGQNYGYTF. For the CDR3, the DNA is TGTGCCAGCTCTCGCGGACAGAACTATGGCTACACCTTC.